There are many counts of the clone carrying this TCR beta chain. What it recognizes is unknown. These data originate in a study of identical twins. The study, taken as a whole, reports: Abundant beta clonotypes from cord blood had fewer insertions, unlike memory repertoires, which showed none. The study reached conclusions through statistical analysis that was cross-sectional, not following the same donors. Low generation probability was overrepresented in out-of-frame alpha sequences shared by twins.

The V segment lost 5 bases and the J segment 0 bases; nucleotides outside the gene matches: 8. CDR3 size: 18 residues. Per the germline V gene, CDR1 is ENHRY and CDR2 is SYGVKD. It was template switching that added a universal primer site, and there were unique molecular identifiers on the cDNA. TCRdb ran MiXCR on the 5' RACE reads and lists one entry per CDR3 protein. The profile shows about 450,000 distinct CDR3 sequences, approximately 17% of them singletons. The TCR originated in a man aged 45-60 years in good health. V and J are TRBV10-3 and TRBJ2-1, with 12 bases lining up with TRBD2. Sequenced: naive T cells sorted from blood. The CDR3 region is CAISFSRTSGNSYNEQFF. CDR3 nucleotides: TGTGCCATCAGTTTTTCGCGGACTAGCGGGAACTCCTACAATGAGCAGTTCTTC.